The clone carrying this T cell receptor (beta chain) has just a few counts. Its cognate antigen is unknown. These data are taken from a study of T cells after yellow fever vaccination. Study-wide findings and caveats: A small proportion of clonotypes was detected in both the CD4 and CD8 compartments. Boosting was followed by the reappearance of most primary-vaccination clones (just under 97% CD4, 85% to 90% CD8).

V was shortened by 0 bases and J by 6 bases, with 20 bases between the two germline ends. Per the germline V gene, CDR1 is KGHDR and CDR2 is SFDVKD. The CDR3 has 18 residues. TCR cDNA, made by 5'RACE template switching, carried an added universal primer site and UMIs. TCRdb recomputed calls from the 5' RACE reads with MiXCR, one row per CDR3 protein. Of approximately 610,000 distinct CDR3 sequences in the sample, about a sixth were seen once. This chain uses TRBV24-1 with TRBJ2-1; D possibly corresponds to TRBD1 (6 bases). The TCR originated in a man aged 18 to 35 who received the YFV17D yellow fever vaccine. The specimen comprised PBMCs, sampled 5 to 6 days after the first yellow fever vaccination. As DNA, the CDR3 is TGTGCCACCAGTGATTTGCCGCAGGGGAACATGTTTTTCAATGAGCAGTTCTTC. Its protein product is CATSDLPQGNMFFNEQFF.